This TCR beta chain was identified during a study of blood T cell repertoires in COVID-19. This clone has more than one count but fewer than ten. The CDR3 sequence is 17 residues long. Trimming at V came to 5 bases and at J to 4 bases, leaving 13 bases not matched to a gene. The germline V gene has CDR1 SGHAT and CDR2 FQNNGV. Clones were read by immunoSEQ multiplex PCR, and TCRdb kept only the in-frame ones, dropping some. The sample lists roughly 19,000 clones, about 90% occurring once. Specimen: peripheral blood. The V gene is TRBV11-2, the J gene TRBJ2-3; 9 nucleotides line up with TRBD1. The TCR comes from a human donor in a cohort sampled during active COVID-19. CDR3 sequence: CASSASTWDREADTQYF. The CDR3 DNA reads TGTGCCAGCAGCGCCTCTACTTGGGACAGGGAGGCAGATACGCAGTATTTT. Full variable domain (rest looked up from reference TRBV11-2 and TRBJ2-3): EAGVAQSPRYKIIEKRQSVAFWCNPISGHATLYWYQQILGQGPKLLIQFQNNGVVDDSQLPKDRFSAERLKGVDSTLKIQPAKLEDSAVYLCASSASTWDREADTQYFGPGTRLTVL.